The rows below give T cell receptor beta chains drawn from one sample of a study of shared clonotypes between healthy human individuals. TCRdb keeps only in-frame clones here, not all; method: immunoSEQ multiplex PCR. The sample holds roughly 720,000 clones; 80% to 95% are singletons and the top ten take 30% to 35%. Material for sequencing was memory CD8+ T cells from PBMCs. These TCRs come from a man between 18 and 35 years old in good health. Some clones in this sample may be carry-over from other donors' samples. Both conserved end residues are part of each CDR3. A D gene is named only where the DNA matches it firmly. The listing skips clone size in some rows; elsewhere it reads once, few, many or a size class.

cdr3_nt: TGTGCCAGCAGTTTATTAGCCGGGGAGCTGTTTTTT
cdr3_aa: CASSLLAGELFF
d_call: -
v_call: TRBV27
j_call: TRBJ2-2
clone_size: -

cdr3_nt: TGTGCCAGCAGTTACTCCTGGACAGTCAACTATGGCTACACCTTC
cdr3_aa: CASSYSWTVNYGYTF
d_call: -
v_call: TRBV6-5
j_call: TRBJ1-2
clone_size: -

cdr3_nt: TGTGCCAGCAGTTGGGGCAGCATTGAAGGCTACACCTTC
cdr3_aa: CASSWGSIEGYTF
d_call: -
v_call: TRBV13
j_call: TRBJ1-2
clone_size: few

cdr3_nt: TGTGCCACCAGCAGCATAAATGAAAAACTGTTTTTT
cdr3_aa: CATSSINEKLFF
d_call: -
v_call: TRBV15
j_call: TRBJ1-4
clone_size: -

cdr3_nt: TGCGCCAGCAGCGTGTCGGGACTAGCGTTTTACAGCGGGGAGCTGTTTTTT
cdr3_aa: CASSVSGLAFYSGELFF
d_call: TRBD2
v_call: TRBV10-2
j_call: TRBJ2-2
clone_size: -

cdr3_nt: TGTGCCAGTAATCCCCAGTGGATTCTCTACGAGCAGTACTTC
cdr3_aa: CASNPQWILYEQYF
d_call: -
v_call: TRBV19
j_call: TRBJ2-7
clone_size: once

cdr3_nt: TGTGCCAGCTCAGGCCTAAAAGGGAAAAACTACGAGCAGTACTTC
cdr3_aa: CASSGLKGKNYEQYF
d_call: -
v_call: TRBV18
j_call: TRBJ2-7
clone_size: once

cdr3_nt: TGTGCCGTGGCCGGGACAGGGTGCTTC
cdr3_aa: CAVAGTGCF
d_call: TRBD1
v_call: TRBV7-2
j_call: TRBJ1-2
clone_size: -

cdr3_nt: TGTGCCAGCAGCCATTGGGCCCGGGTTGACACCATATATTTT
cdr3_aa: CASSHWARVDTIYF
d_call: -
v_call: TRBV5-4
j_call: TRBJ1-3
clone_size: -

cdr3_nt: TGTGCCGGCCGCCGCCCGGGGGGGCTCCGGGATGGCTACACCTTC
cdr3_aa: CAGRRPGGLRDGYTF
d_call: -
v_call: TRBV28
j_call: TRBJ1-2
clone_size: -